Listed below are T cell receptor beta chains from one sample, sequenced in a study of T cell changes during pregnancy in multiple sclerosis. This table comes from immunoSEQ multiplex PCR, and its TCRdb copy is limited to in-frame clones, with some not included. Of more than 65,000 clones in the sample, around 90% were seen once. Source: CD4+ T cells from peripheral blood mononuclear cells, taken before pregnancy. The origin of the receptors is a female donor with multiple sclerosis, enrolled in a pregnancy study. Each CDR3 is given with its conserved first and last residue. D genes are given only for firm matches. Rows give clone size only sometimes, using once, few, many, or a class for an expanded clone.

abundance: .; j_gene: TRBJ2-3; v_gene: TRBV2; d_gene: .; CDR3nt: TGTGCCAGCACCGAGGGCTACACAGATACGCAGTATTTT; CDR3aa: CASTEGYTDTQYF
abundance: .; j_gene: TRBJ1-1; v_gene: TRBV19; d_gene: TRBD1; CDR3nt: TGTGCCAGTAGTATCTTTCATGGGACAGGGACTGAAGCTTTCTTT; CDR3aa: CASSIFHGTGTEAFF
abundance: .; j_gene: TRBJ1-2; v_gene: TRBV18; d_gene: TRBD1; CDR3nt: TGTGCCAGCTCACCTGGGACAGATTTTAACTATGGCTACACCTTC; CDR3aa: CASSPGTDFNYGYTF
abundance: .; j_gene: TRBJ1-1; v_gene: TRBV15; d_gene: .; CDR3nt: TGTGCCACCAGCAGAGATCCGAACAGGGCTTGGGACACTGAAGCTTTCTTT; CDR3aa: CATSRDPNRAWDTEAFF
abundance: .; j_gene: TRBJ1-2; v_gene: TRBV27; d_gene: .; CDR3nt: TGTGCCAGCAGGGCAGGCGGGACTCATGGCTACACCTTC; CDR3aa: CASRAGGTHGYTF
abundance: .; j_gene: TRBJ2-7; v_gene: TRBV5-1; d_gene: TRBD1; CDR3nt: TGCGCCAGCACAACAGGACAGGGGGCTTCCTACGAGCAGTACTTC; CDR3aa: CASTTGQGASYEQYF
abundance: .; j_gene: TRBJ2-3; v_gene: TRBV6-1; d_gene: .; CDR3nt: TGTGCCAGCAGTGAAGTGGCGGCGGTAAGGGATACGCAGTATTTT; CDR3aa: CASSEVAAVRDTQYF
abundance: .; j_gene: TRBJ1-5; v_gene: TRBV19; d_gene: .; CDR3nt: TGTGCCAGTAGTATGAGGGCAGGCAATCAGCCCCAGCATTTT; CDR3aa: CASSMRAGNQPQHF
abundance: .; j_gene: TRBJ1-5; v_gene: TRBV9; d_gene: TRBD1; CDR3nt: TGTGCCAGCAGCTCCGGGACAGGGGGTCAGCCCCAGCATTTT; CDR3aa: CASSSGTGGQPQHF
abundance: once; j_gene: TRBJ1-2; v_gene: TRBV2; d_gene: .; CDR3nt: TGTGCCAGCAGTGACGGGGGAAGCTATGGCTACACCTTC; CDR3aa: CASSDGGSYGYTF
abundance: .; j_gene: TRBJ2-5; v_gene: TRBV10-3; d_gene: .; CDR3nt: TGTGCCATCAGTGAGTCGAGGGGGGGCGGTGAGACCCAGTACTTC; CDR3aa: CAISESRGGGETQYF
abundance: .; j_gene: TRBJ2-2; v_gene: TRBV9; d_gene: .; CDR3nt: TGTGCCAGCAGCGTAGGGTTAGCGGCGAACACCGGGGAGCTGTTTTTT; CDR3aa: CASSVGLAANTGELFF
abundance: .; j_gene: TRBJ2-2; v_gene: TRBV15; d_gene: .; CDR3nt: TGTGCCACCAGCAGATTTTTGGACAGTGATGGCACCGGGGAGCTGTTTTTT; CDR3aa: CATSRFLDSDGTGELFF
abundance: once; j_gene: TRBJ1-3; v_gene: TRBV4-1; d_gene: .; CDR3nt: TGCGCCAGCAGCCAAGAGTTCTGGGGCGTCGGAAACACCATATATTTT; CDR3aa: CASSQEFWGVGNTIYF
abundance: .; j_gene: TRBJ1-2; v_gene: TRBV2; d_gene: .; CDR3nt: TGTGCCAGCAGTGGACAGGCCGGATATGGCTACACCTTC; CDR3aa: CASSGQAGYGYTF
abundance: .; j_gene: TRBJ2-5; v_gene: TRBV18; d_gene: TRBD1; CDR3nt: TGTGCCAGCTCGTTTGGACAGGGGAGGGAGACCCAGTACTTC; CDR3aa: CASSFGQGRETQYF
abundance: .; j_gene: TRBJ2-3; v_gene: TRBV19; d_gene: .; CDR3nt: TGTGCCAGTAGTACGCAGTCCACAGATACGCAGTATTTT; CDR3aa: CASSTQSTDTQYF
abundance: .; j_gene: TRBJ2-3; v_gene: TRBV6-1; d_gene: TRBD2; CDR3nt: TGTGCCAGCAGCCAAGCGGGGGCGTCGGATACGCAGTATTTT; CDR3aa: CASSQAGASDTQYF
abundance: .; j_gene: TRBJ1-5; v_gene: TRBV6-6; d_gene: .; CDR3nt: TGTGCCAGCAGTTATCAGGGGATTAACAATCAGCCCCAGCATTTT; CDR3aa: CASSYQGINNQPQHF
abundance: .; j_gene: TRBJ1-2; v_gene: TRBV30; d_gene: TRBD1; CDR3nt: TGTGCCTGGAGTGCTCTCCGGGACAGGGGGCTTAATGGCTACACCTTC; CDR3aa: CAWSALRDRGLNGYTF
abundance: .; j_gene: TRBJ1-2; v_gene: TRBV30; d_gene: TRBD1; CDR3nt: TGTGCCTGGAGTAGACAGGGGAAAGGTTCCAACTATGGCTACACCTTC; CDR3aa: CAWSRQGKGSNYGYTF
abundance: few; j_gene: TRBJ1-3; v_gene: TRBV5-5; d_gene: TRBD1; CDR3nt: TGTGCCAGCAGCCGACGGGACAGTGGAAACACCATATATTTT; CDR3aa: CASSRRDSGNTIYF
abundance: once; j_gene: TRBJ1-5; v_gene: TRBV29-1; d_gene: .; CDR3nt: TGCAGCGTTGGGGTAGGGGTGGATCAGCCCCAGCATTTT; CDR3aa: CSVGVGVDQPQHF
abundance: .; j_gene: TRBJ1-5; v_gene: TRBV5-4; d_gene: .; CDR3nt: TGTGCCAGCAGCGTTATGGGGGGAGGCAATCAGCCCCAGCATTTT; CDR3aa: CASSVMGGGNQPQHF